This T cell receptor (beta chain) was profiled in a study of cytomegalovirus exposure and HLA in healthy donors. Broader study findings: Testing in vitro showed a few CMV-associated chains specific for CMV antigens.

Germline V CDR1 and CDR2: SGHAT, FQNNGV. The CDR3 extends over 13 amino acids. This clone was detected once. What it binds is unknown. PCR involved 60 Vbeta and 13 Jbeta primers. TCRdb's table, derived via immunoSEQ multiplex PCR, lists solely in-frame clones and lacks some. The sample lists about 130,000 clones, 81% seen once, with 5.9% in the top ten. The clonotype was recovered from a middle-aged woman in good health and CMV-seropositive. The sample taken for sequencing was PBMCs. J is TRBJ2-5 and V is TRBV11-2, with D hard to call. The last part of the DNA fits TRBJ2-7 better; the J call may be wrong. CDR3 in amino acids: CASSSYSSYEQYF. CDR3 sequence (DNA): TGTGCCAGCAGCTCTTACAGCTCCTACGAGCAGTACTTC.